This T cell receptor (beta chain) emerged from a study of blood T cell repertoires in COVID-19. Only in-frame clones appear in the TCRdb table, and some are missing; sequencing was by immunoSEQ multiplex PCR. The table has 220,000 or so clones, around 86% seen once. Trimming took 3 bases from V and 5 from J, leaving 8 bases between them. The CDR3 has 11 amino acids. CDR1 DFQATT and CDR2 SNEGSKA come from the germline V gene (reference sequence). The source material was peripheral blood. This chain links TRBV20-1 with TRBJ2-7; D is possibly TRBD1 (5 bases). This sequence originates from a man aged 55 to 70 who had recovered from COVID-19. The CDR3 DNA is TGCAGTGCTAGGGGGCTCAACGAGCAGTACTTC. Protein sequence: CSARGLNEQYF.